These 25 T cell receptor beta chains were sequenced from one sample in a study of blood T cell repertoires in COVID-19. Measured with immunoSEQ multiplex PCR; TCRdb has only the in-frame clones, and not every one. In the table there are around 100,000 clones, approximately 80% of which are singletons. Sequenced: peripheral blood. The receptors derive from a man aged 50 to 60 with active or convalescent COVID-19.

The chain carries TRBV6-6 and TRBJ1-5; TRBD1 aligns across 7 bases. J gave up 5 bases and V 5 bases, and 9 bases lay outside the gene matches. Germline lookup yields CDR1 MNHNY and CDR2 SVGAGI (reference sequence). The CDR3 sequence is 15 residues long. CDR3 in amino acids: CASSRRQGTDQPQHF. DNA of the CDR3: TGTGCCAGCAGTAGGCGACAGGGCACTGATCAGCCCCAGCATTTT.

For this clone: Because the CDR3's place on the DNA is in doubt, the DNA is left out and the CDR3 is given as listed by TCRdb. The genes are TRBV19 and TRBJ2-1; the listed D gene, TRBD2, was not tested against the DNA. Germline V gene lookup returns CDR1 LNHDA and CDR2 SQIVND (reference sequence). Both ends counted, the CDR3 spans 16 residues. The CDR3 is CASSILESSSYNEQFF.

The V call is TRBV27, the J call TRBJ2-3; the match to TRBD2 covers 14 bases. J was trimmed by 3 bases and V by 5 bases; bases with no gene match: 4. Germline V gene sequence: CDR1 MNHEY, CDR2 SMNVEV (reference sequence). The CDR3 runs to 16 residues. The CDR3 DNA sequence: TGTGCCAGCAGTGTAAGGACTAGCGGGGGGACAGATACGCAGTATTTT. Its protein is CASSVRTSGGTDTQYF.

The rearrangement links TRBV24-1 to TRBJ2-1; 12 bases match TRBD1. V lost 3 bases, J lost 9 bases, and 5 bases stayed unmatched. CDR3 length: 15 residues. Germline CDR1 is KGHDR and CDR2 is SFDVKD. DNA for the CDR3: TGTGCCACCAGTGATGGGGGACAGGGGGCTGGTGAGCAGTTCTTC. It codes for CATSDGGQGAGEQFF.

This clone was seen a few times. The J gene is TRBJ2-1, the V gene TRBV24-1, with 7 positions matching TRBD2. The length of the CDR3 is 17 residues. Trimming at V came to 5 bases and at J to 0 bases, leaving 9 bases not matched to a gene. Germline loops: CDR1 KGHDR, CDR2 SFDVKD. The CDR3 bases are TGTGCCACCAGTGTCATGGGGCGGGAGAGCTCCTACAATGAGCAGTTCTTC. It encodes CATSVMGRESSYNEQFF.

This clone was seen a few times. This chain uses TRBV18 with TRBJ2-7, with a tentative D call TRBD1 (5 bases). There are 15 residues in the CDR3. V lost 6 bases and J 3 bases, leaving 18 bases between the germline ends. Per germline, CDR1 KGHSH and CDR2 LQKENI. The CDR3, as DNA: TGTGCCAGCTCCCCCACAGGTAACCAGGACTACGAGCAGTACTTC. Its protein is CASSPTGNQDYEQYF.

This sequence joins TRBV4-2 and TRBJ2-1; the D gene is possibly TRBD2 (6 bases). The CDR3 spans 17 residues. Trimming took off 0 bases at V and 5 bases at J, with 17 bases between the two ends. The germline gives CDR1 LGHNA, CDR2 YNFKEQ. The CDR3 spells CASSQEPTGTGNNEQFF. CDR3 nucleotides: TGTGCCAGCAGCCAAGAACCTACCGGGACTGGAAACAATGAGCAGTTCTTC.

This chain links TRBV3-1 (or the pseudogene TRBV3-2) with TRBJ2-1, with TRBD2 matching 7 bases. The CDR3 has 14 residues. Germline V gene lookup returns CDR1 LGHDT and CDR2 YNNKEL (reference sequence). Trimming removed 6 bases from V and 3 bases from J; junction bases left unmatched: 5. The CDR3 here is CASSPSGFYNEQFF. DNA for the CDR3: TGTGCCAGCAGTCCTAGCGGTTTCTACAATGAGCAGTTCTTC.

V usage is TRBV5-1 and J usage is TRBJ2-3; perhaps TRBD2 as D (7 bases). Germline CDR1 and CDR2: SGHRS and YFSETQ. The CDR3 length is 14 residues. V was cut by 7 bases and J by 1 base, with 13 bases left in between. This CDR3 reads CASRGATGTDTQYF. The CDR3, as DNA: TGCGCCAGCCGGGGGGCAACCGGCACAGATACGCAGTATTTT.

The sample holds one count of this clone. The rearrangement uses TRBV6-4 and TRBJ1-2; D is possibly TRBD1 (5 bases). Germline lookup yields CDR1 MRHNA and CDR2 SNTAGT. Trimming left V 2 bases short and J 4 bases short, with 8 bases between. CDR3 length: 13 amino acids. Written as DNA, the CDR3 is TGTGCCAGCAGTGACACAGGCGGCTATGGCTACACCTTC. Translating gives CASSDTGGYGYTF.

DNA of the CDR3: TGTGCCACCCGGAGAGACTCTGGGGCCAACGTCCTGACTTTC. Its translation is CATRRDSGANVLTF. The chain uses TRBV6-6 and TRBJ2-6; no firm D call. V gave up 10 bases and J gave up 0 bases, with 10 bases separating them. CDR3 length: 14 residues. Germline values: CDR1 MNHNY, CDR2 SVGAGI (reference sequence).

V usage is TRBV29-1 and J usage is TRBJ1-4; D is possibly TRBD1 (5 bases). CDR1 SQVTM and CDR2 ANQGSEA come from the germline V gene. V lost 4 bases, J lost 8 bases, and 8 bases lay in between. The CDR3 contains 11 residues. The CDR3 sequence: CSVGRGEKLFF. The CDR3 bases are TGCAGCGTTGGGCGGGGGGAAAAACTGTTTTTT.

The chain has TRBV21-1 and TRBJ1-1; the table's TRBD1 call for D was not verified on the DNA. TRBV21-1 represents a pseudogene. This CDR3 spans 14 amino acids. The CDR3 DNA reads as TGTGCCAGCGGGCCGGGACAGGGACGAAAAGAAGCTTTCTTT. Its protein product is CASGPGQGRKEAFF.

The chain couples TRBV29-1 to TRBJ1-1; a possible D gene is TRBD1 (6 bases). V lost 4 bases, J lost 2 bases, and 14 bases lay in between. The length of the CDR3 is 14 residues. Germline assignment: CDR1 SQVTM and CDR2 ANQGSEA. For the CDR3, the DNA is TGCAGCGTTGGGTCTCCGGGACATAACACTGAAGCTTTCTTT. Protein product: CSVGSPGHNTEAFF. Full variable domain (outside the CDR3, taken from reference TRBV29-1 and TRBJ1-1): SAVISQKPSRDICQRGTSLTIQCQVDSQVTMMFWYRQQPGQSLTLIATANQGSEATYESGFVIDKFPISRPNLTFSTLTVSNMSPEDSSIYLCSVGSPGHNTEAFFGQGTRLTVV.

To note about this clone: Additional DNA sequences in this sample encode the identical CDR3. The chain combines TRBV7-3 with TRBJ1-2; TRBD1 aligns across 7 bases. This CDR3 contains 13 residues. With V trimmed by 2 bases and J by 8 bases, 5 bases remained unmatched. Germline CDR1 reads SGHTA; CDR2 reads FQGTGA. The CDR3 sequence is CASSLSGGRGYTF. For the CDR3, the DNA is TGTGCCAGCAGCTTATCAGGGGGTCGGGGCTACACCTTC.

J is TRBJ2-3 and V is TRBV9; D uncertain. Trimming cost V 2 bases and J 0 bases, with 13 bases left between them. The CDR3 sequence is 16 residues long. In germline, CDR1 is SGDLS, CDR2 YYNGEE. This CDR3 reads CASSVSPASSTDTQYF. Here the CDR3 DNA reads TGTGCCAGCAGCGTGAGCCCTGCCTCCAGCACAGATACGCAGTATTTT.

The J gene is TRBJ2-1, the V gene TRBV18, with 8 positions matching TRBD2. Trimming cost V 3 bases and J 7 bases; bases outside gene matches: 8. The CDR3 has 15 residues. Germline V gene sequence: CDR1 KGHSH, CDR2 LQKENI. The CDR3 nucleotides read TGTGCCAGCTCACCGGGCCTAGCGGGCGATAATGAGCAGTTCTTC. Encoded protein: CASSPGLAGDNEQFF.

V usage is TRBV24-1 and J usage is TRBJ1-2; 7 bases match TRBD1. The V segment lost 4 bases and the J segment 7 bases; nucleotides outside the gene matches: 11. The CDR3 sequence is 15 residues long. Germline V gene data show CDR1 as KGHDR and CDR2 as SFDVKD. The CDR3 DNA is TGTGCCACCAGTGACCCAGGACAGGCGGGCGGTGGCTACACCTTC. Translated, it gives CATSDPGQAGGGYTF.

V usage is TRBV6-5 and J usage is TRBJ2-7, with D possibly TRBD2 on 5 matching bases. Germline V gene lookup returns CDR1 MNHEY and CDR2 SVGAGI. The CDR3 spans 11 residues. V shed 6 bases and J shed 3 bases, with 6 bases lying between them. CDR3 protein: CASREDYEQYF. The CDR3 DNA is TGTGCCAGCAGGGAGGACTACGAGCAGTACTTC.

The chain recombines TRBV19 with TRBJ1-5, with D hard to call. This CDR3 is 15 amino acids long. Deletions cut 3 bases from V and 4 bases from J, with 13 bases between. Germline V gene sequence: CDR1 LNHDA, CDR2 SQIVND (reference sequence). CDR3 bases: TGTGCCAGTAGTATCAGGAACCGACCGAATCAGCCCCAGCATTTT. Translated: CASSIRNRPNQPQHF.

The chain carries TRBV3-1 (or the pseudogene TRBV3-2) and TRBJ1-1, with 8 bases aligning to TRBD1. From germline, CDR1 is LGHDT and CDR2 YNNKEL (reference sequence). J gave up 12 bases and V 4 bases, and 22 bases lay outside the gene matches. The CDR3 is made up of 17 amino acids. CDR3 nucleotides: TGTGCCAGCAGCCCACGACAGGGGTCGACCCCGCCGTCGAAAACTTTCTTT. Residues: CASSPRQGSTPPSKTFF.

The chain employs TRBV28 and TRBJ1-1; D is unclear. The CDR3 runs to 16 residues. Trimming took off 7 bases at V and 1 base at J, with 19 bases between the two ends. CDR1 MDHEN and CDR2 SYDVKM come from the germline V gene. The CDR3 region is CASTPGWAGGNTEAFF. For the CDR3, the DNA is TGTGCCAGCACCCCTGGGTGGGCAGGAGGGAACACTGAAGCTTTCTTT.

The chain employs TRBV9 and TRBJ2-2; the match to TRBD2 covers 7 bases. The CDR3 totals 17 residues. The germline gives CDR1 SGDLS, CDR2 YYNGEE. Unmatched junction bases numbered 8, after V lost 0 bases and J lost 3 bases. For the CDR3, the DNA is TGTGCCAGCAGCGTAGCTACGGGGGGAGGTTACACCGGGGAGCTGTTTTTT. It translates to CASSVATGGGYTGELFF.

This chain connects TRBV7-9 to TRBJ2-2; 7 nucleotides line up with TRBD1. The CDR3 length is 16 residues. V shed 4 bases and J 3 bases; nucleotides not matched to a gene: 8. CDR1 and CDR2 from the germline V gene are SEHNR and FQNEAQ (reference sequence). The CDR3 DNA is TGTGCCAGCAGCTCCAACAGGGGCGGGTACACCGGGGAGCTGTTTTTT. It codes for CASSSNRGGYTGELFF.

V is TRBV7-8 and J is TRBJ2-3; 10 bases are a match to TRBD1. The V segment lost 5 bases and the J segment 5 bases; nucleotides outside the gene matches: 7. The CDR3 is 15 amino acids. Germline assignment: CDR1 SGHVS and CDR2 FQNEAQ. DNA for the CDR3: TGTGCCAGCAGCCCCAACGGACAGGGGGGAGATACGCAGTATTTT. As protein: CASSPNGQGGDTQYF.